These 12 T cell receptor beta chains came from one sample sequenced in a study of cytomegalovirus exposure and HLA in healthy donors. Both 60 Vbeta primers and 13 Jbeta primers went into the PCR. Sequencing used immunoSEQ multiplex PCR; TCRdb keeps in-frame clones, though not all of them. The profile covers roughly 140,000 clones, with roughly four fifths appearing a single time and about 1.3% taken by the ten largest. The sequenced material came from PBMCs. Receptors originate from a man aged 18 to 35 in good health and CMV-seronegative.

The CDR3 loop reads CASSQEGDRAYTF. In DNA, the CDR3 is TGCGCCAGCAGCCAAGAAGGTGACAGGGCTTACACCTTC. The rearrangement uses TRBV4-1 and TRBJ1-2; 7 nucleotides align to TRBD1. Germline V gene sequence: CDR1 MGHRA, CDR2 YSYEKL. The CDR3 length is 13 residues. After removal of 0 bases from V and 11 bases from J, the junction contained 6 bases not matched to a gene.

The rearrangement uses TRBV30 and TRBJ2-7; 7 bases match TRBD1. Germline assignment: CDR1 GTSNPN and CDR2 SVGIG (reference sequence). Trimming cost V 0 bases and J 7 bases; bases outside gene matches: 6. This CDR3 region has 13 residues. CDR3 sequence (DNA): TGTGCCTGGAGTGTGACAGGGATGGTTGAGCAGTACTTC. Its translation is CAWSVTGMVEQYF.

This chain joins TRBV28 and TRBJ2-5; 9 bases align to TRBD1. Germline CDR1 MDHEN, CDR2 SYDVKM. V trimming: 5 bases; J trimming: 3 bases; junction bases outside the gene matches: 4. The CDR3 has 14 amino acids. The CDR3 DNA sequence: TGTGCCAGCAGTCCTTGGACAGGGGAAGAGACCCAGTACTTC. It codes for CASSPWTGEETQYF.

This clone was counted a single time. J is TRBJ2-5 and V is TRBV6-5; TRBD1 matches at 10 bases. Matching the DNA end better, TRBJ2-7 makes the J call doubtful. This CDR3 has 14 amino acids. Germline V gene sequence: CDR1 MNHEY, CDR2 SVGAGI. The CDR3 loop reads CASSPDRGGNEQYF. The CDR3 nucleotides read TGTGCCAGCAGCCCGGACAGGGGGGGAAACGAGCAGTACTTC.

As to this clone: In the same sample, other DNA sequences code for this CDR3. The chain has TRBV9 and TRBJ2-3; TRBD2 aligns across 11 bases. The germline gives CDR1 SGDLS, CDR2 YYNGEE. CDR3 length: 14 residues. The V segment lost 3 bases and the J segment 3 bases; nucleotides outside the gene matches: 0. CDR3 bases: TGTGCCAGCAGCGCTAGCGGGAGGACAGATACGCAGTATTTT. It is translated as CASSASGRTDTQYF.

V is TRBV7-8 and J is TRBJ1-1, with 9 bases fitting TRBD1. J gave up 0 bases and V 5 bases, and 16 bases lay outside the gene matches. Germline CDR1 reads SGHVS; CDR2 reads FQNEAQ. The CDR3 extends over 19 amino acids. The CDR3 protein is CASSPKGQGTPSLNTEAFF. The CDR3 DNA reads TGTGCCAGCAGCCCAAAGGGACAGGGAACCCCCTCCCTGAACACTGAAGCTTTCTTT.

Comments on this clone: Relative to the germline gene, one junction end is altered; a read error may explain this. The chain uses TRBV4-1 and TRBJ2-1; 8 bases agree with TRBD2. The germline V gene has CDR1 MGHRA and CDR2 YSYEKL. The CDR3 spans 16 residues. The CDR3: CASTQQSAGAGNEQFF. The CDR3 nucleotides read TGCGCCAGCACCCAACAATCAGCGGGAGCGGGCAATGAGCAGTTCTTC.

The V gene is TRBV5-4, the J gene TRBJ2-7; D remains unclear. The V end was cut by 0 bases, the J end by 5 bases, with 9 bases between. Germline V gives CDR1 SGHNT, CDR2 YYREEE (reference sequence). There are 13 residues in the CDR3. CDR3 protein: CASSLGQMDEQYF. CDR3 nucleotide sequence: TGTGCCAGCAGCTTGGGGCAGATGGACGAGCAGTACTTC.

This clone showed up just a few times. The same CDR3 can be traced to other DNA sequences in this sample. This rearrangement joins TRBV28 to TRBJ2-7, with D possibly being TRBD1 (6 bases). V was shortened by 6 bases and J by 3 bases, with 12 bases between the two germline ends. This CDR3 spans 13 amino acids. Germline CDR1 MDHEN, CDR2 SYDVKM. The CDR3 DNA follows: TGTGCCAGCAGCCTGGGACAAAACTACGAGCAGTACTTC. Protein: CASSLGQNYEQYF.

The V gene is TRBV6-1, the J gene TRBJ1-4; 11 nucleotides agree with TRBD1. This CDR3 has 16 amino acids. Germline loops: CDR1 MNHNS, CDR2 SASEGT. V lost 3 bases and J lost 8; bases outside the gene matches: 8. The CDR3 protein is CASSDDGDRGYEKLFF. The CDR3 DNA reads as TGTGCCAGCAGTGACGATGGGGACAGGGGGTACGAAAAACTGTTTTTT.

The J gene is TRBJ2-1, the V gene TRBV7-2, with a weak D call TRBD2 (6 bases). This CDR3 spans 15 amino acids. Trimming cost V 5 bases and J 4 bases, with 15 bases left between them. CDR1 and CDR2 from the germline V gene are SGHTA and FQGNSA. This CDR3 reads CASSHRASEYNEQFF. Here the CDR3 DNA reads TGTGCCAGCAGCCACCGGGCTAGCGAGTACAATGAGCAGTTCTTC.

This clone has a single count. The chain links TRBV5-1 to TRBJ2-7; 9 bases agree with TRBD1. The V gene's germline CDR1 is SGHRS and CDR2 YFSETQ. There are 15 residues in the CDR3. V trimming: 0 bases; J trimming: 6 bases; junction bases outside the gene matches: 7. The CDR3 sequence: CASSLGGTGSGEQYF. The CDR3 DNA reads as TGCGCCAGCAGCTTGGGCGGGACAGGGAGTGGCGAGCAGTACTTC.